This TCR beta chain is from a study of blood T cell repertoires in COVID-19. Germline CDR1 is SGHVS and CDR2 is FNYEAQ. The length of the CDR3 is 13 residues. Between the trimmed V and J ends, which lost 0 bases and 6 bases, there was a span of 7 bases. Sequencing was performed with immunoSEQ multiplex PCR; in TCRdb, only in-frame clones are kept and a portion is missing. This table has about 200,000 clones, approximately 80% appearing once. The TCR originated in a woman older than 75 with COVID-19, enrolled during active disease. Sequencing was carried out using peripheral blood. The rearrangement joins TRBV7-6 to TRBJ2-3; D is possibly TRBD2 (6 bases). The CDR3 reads CASSLARGDTQYF. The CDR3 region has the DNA TGTGCCAGCAGCTTAGCCCGGGGGGATACGCAGTATTTT.